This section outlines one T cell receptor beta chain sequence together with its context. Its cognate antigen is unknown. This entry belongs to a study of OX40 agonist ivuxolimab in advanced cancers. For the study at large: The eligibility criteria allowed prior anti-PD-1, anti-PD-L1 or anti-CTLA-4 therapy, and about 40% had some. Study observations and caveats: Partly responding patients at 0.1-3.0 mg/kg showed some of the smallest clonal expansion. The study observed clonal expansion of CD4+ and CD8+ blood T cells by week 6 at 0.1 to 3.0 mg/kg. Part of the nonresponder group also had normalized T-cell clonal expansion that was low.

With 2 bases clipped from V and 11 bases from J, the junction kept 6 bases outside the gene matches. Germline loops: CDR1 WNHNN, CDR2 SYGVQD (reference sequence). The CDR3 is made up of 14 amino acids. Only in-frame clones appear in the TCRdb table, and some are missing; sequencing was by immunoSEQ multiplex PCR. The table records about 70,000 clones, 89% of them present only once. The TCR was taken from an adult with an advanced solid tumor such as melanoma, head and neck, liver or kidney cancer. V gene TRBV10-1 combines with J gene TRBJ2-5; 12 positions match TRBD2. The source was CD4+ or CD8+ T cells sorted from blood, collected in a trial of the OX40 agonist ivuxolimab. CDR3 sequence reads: CASSELLAGGNQYF. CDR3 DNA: TGCGCCAGCAGTGAGCTCCTAGCGGGGGGGAATCAGTACTTC.